The 23 T cell receptor beta chains given below trace back to one sample, sequenced in a study of blood T cell repertoires in COVID-19. Some clones are missing from TCRdb's copy, which holds only in-frame ones; the method was immunoSEQ multiplex PCR. The sample lists 200,000 to 250,000 clones; roughly nine tenths were seen once. Sequencing was done on a sample of PBMCs or T cells enriched from blood (not recorded which). The receptors derive from a woman under 30 in a cohort exposed to, infected with or recovered from COVID-19 (not recorded which).

The CDR3 DNA reads as TGTGCCAGCAGCGTAGAGGGGACAGGATATGCAGATACGCAGTATTTT. It encodes CASSVEGTGYADTQYF. The chain combines TRBV9 with TRBJ2-3, with TRBD1 identical over 8 bases. Per germline, CDR1 SGDLS and CDR2 YYNGEE. The V and J ends lost 0 bases and 4 bases, in that order; junction bases with no gene match: 7. This CDR3 contains 16 residues.

The chain links TRBV7-6 to TRBJ1-2, with 8 positions matching TRBD1. The V gene end was trimmed by 5 bases and the J gene end by 5 bases; junction bases not matched to a gene: 4. The germline gives CDR1 SGHVS, CDR2 FNYEAQ. This CDR3 has 13 residues. CDR3 bases: TGTGCCAGCAGCGGGGGACAGGATTATGGCTACACCTTC. This codes for CASSGGQDYGYTF.

This clone was observed a handful of times. The chain joins TRBV2 to TRBJ1-4; possible D gene TRBD1, 5 bases. In germline, CDR1 is SNHLY, CDR2 FYNNEI. Trimming pared 4 bases from V and 4 bases from J, leaving 10 bases between. This CDR3 spans 14 amino acids. The CDR3 coding sequence is TGTGCCAGCAGTGTCGGGGGGAGTAATGAAAAACTGTTTTTT. It codes for CASSVGGSNEKLFF.

The genes are TRBV19 and TRBJ1-2; D remains ambiguous. This CDR3 has 15 residues. V lost 5 bases, J lost 3 bases, and 16 bases lay in between. Looked up from germline, CDR1 is LNHDA and CDR2 is SQIVND (reference sequence). This CDR3 reads CASSPGRVTDYGYTF. The CDR3 DNA reads TGTGCCAGTAGTCCCGGGAGGGTGACGGACTATGGCTACACCTTC. Together with reference TRBV19 and TRBJ1-2, the CDR3 gives the full variable domain: DGGITQSPKYLFRKEGQNVTLSCEQNLNHDAMYWYRQDPGQGLRLIYYSQIVNDFQKGDIAEGYSVSREKKESFPLTVTSAQKNPTAFYLCASSPGRVTDYGYTFGSGTRLTVV.

The chain recombines TRBV4-2 with TRBJ1-3, with a weak D call TRBD1 (6 bases). Between the trimmed V and J ends, which lost 0 bases and 8 bases, there was a span of 23 bases. From germline, CDR1 is LGHNA and CDR2 YNFKEQ. The CDR3 spans 18 residues. CDR3 DNA sequence: TGTGCCAGCAGCCAAGATTCATGGATGACAGGTGTATCCTACACCATATATTTT. Translating it yields CASSQDSWMTGVSYTIYF.

The chain carries TRBV19 and TRBJ2-2; 8 bases are a match to TRBD2. Looked up from germline, CDR1 is LNHDA and CDR2 is SQIVND (reference sequence). With V trimmed by 3 bases and J by 7 bases, 7 bases remained unmatched. The CDR3 runs to 15 residues. The CDR3 loop reads CASSIGPAGGGELFF. The CDR3 bases are TGTGCCAGTAGTATCGGCCCCGCGGGGGGCGGGGAGCTGTTTTTT.

The rearrangement joins TRBV11-3 to TRBJ1-2; 7 bases line up with TRBD1. CDR1 and CDR2 (germline): SGHNT, YENEEA. The CDR3 loop spans 13 amino acids. The V gene end was trimmed by 5 bases and the J gene end by 4 bases; junction bases not matched to a gene: 4. Here the CDR3 reads CASSPTGIYGYTF. The CDR3 nucleotides are TGTGCCAGCAGCCCGACAGGGATCTATGGCTACACCTTC.

The chain joins TRBV28 to TRBJ1-4, with D possibly being TRBD1 (6 bases). The CDR3 sequence is 12 residues long. The V gene lost 10 bases and the J gene lost 5 bases, with 11 bases spanning the gap. CDR1 is MDHEN and CDR2 is SYDVKM in the germline V gene. The CDR3 sequence: CAMGTPNEKLFF. DNA of the CDR3: TGTGCCATGGGGACACCGAATGAAAAACTGTTTTTT.

The CDR3 reads CASSLGGTQGYGYTF. The CDR3, as DNA: TGTGCCAGCAGCTTGGGCGGGACTCAAGGCTATGGCTACACCTTC. This chain joins TRBV5-4 and TRBJ1-2; possible D gene TRBD1, 5 bases. Per the germline V gene, CDR1 is SGHNT and CDR2 is YYREEE (reference sequence). V was cut by 0 bases and J by 4 bases, with 13 bases left in between. The CDR3 consists of 15 residues.

This chain uses TRBV5-5 with TRBJ1-1; no reliable D call. The V end lost 0 bases, the J end lost 1 base, and 7 bases lay between the germline ends. This CDR3 has 14 amino acids. Germline lookup yields CDR1 SGHKS and CDR2 YYEKEE (reference sequence). CDR3 in DNA: TGTGCCAGCAGCTTGGACAGTCCGAACACTGAAGCTTTCTTT. This sequence encodes CASSLDSPNTEAFF.

Here the CDR3 reads CASSRDRDTQYF. The CDR3 bases are TGTGCCAGTAGTCGGGACAGAGATACGCAGTATTTT. The chain uses TRBV19 and TRBJ2-3; 7 nucleotides line up with TRBD1. With 5 bases clipped from V and 5 bases from J, the junction kept 1 base outside the gene matches. The CDR3 extends over 12 amino acids. CDR1 is LNHDA, CDR2 SQIVND, per germline (reference sequence).

This clone appeared once. This chain links TRBV27 with TRBJ1-1, with TRBD1 matching over 11 bases. Per germline, CDR1 MNHEY and CDR2 SMNVEV (reference sequence). The CDR3 is 16 amino acids. V shed 3 bases, J shed 1 base, and the junction held 4 bases outside the gene matches. The CDR3 sequence is CASSLDRGPPNTEAFF. The CDR3 DNA follows: TGTGCCAGCAGTTTGGACAGGGGGCCACCGAACACTGAAGCTTTCTTT.

This sequence joins TRBV5-1 and TRBJ1-1, with unresolved D. Germline V gives CDR1 SGHRS, CDR2 YFSETQ. V dropped 2 bases and J dropped 0 bases, with 11 bases sitting between them. The CDR3 consists of 15 residues. CDR3 region: CASSFRGLMNTEAFF. CDR3 in DNA: TGCGCCAGCAGCTTCAGAGGGCTTATGAACACTGAAGCTTTCTTT.

This sequence joins TRBV15 and TRBJ2-7; possibly TRBD2 for D (5 bases). Germline lookup yields CDR1 LNHNV and CDR2 YYDKDF (reference sequence). This CDR3 has 14 residues. The V gene lost 0 bases and the J gene lost 0 bases, with 6 bases spanning the gap. The CDR3 spells CATSRERVSYEQYF. The CDR3 DNA follows: TGTGCCACCAGCAGAGAGAGGGTCTCCTACGAGCAGTACTTC. Full variable domain (outside the CDR3, taken from reference TRBV15 and TRBJ2-7): DAMVIQNPRYQVTQFGKPVTLSCSQTLNHNVMYWYQQKSSQAPKLLFHYYDKDFNNEADTPDNFQSRRPNTSFCFLDIRSPGLGDTAMYLCATSRERVSYEQYFGPGTRLTVT.

The rearrangement joins TRBV6-5 to TRBJ2-7, with D perhaps matching TRBD1 (5 bases). Per germline, CDR1 MNHEY and CDR2 SVGAGI. The CDR3 covers 13 residues. The germline V and J ends were trimmed by 9 bases and 4 bases, with 16 bases remaining between them. The CDR3 DNA follows: TGTGCCAGTCGGACAATACAAACATACGAGCAGTACTTC. Encoded protein: CASRTIQTYEQYF.

This clone has just one count. The rearrangement links TRBV7-2 to TRBJ2-3; no clear D. The CDR3 runs to 15 residues. V shed 4 bases and J shed 4 bases, with 15 bases lying between them. Germline-derived CDR1 and CDR2 are SGHTA and FQGNSA. CDR3 in amino acids: CASSSPGWVSDTQYF. The CDR3, as DNA: TGTGCCAGCAGCTCGCCCGGGTGGGTATCAGATACGCAGTATTTT.

This clone was counted once. The rearrangement joins TRBV5-1 to TRBJ1-2, with 8 positions matching TRBD1. Unmatched junction bases numbered 7, after V lost 0 bases and J lost 3 bases. Germline V gives CDR1 SGHRS, CDR2 YFSETQ. CDR3 size: 16 residues. In DNA form, the CDR3 reads TGCGCCAGCAGCTTGGCGGGGGACAGGACCGACTATGGCTACACCTTC. Its protein is CASSLAGDRTDYGYTF. The entire variable domain, with the rest obtained from reference TRBV5-1 and TRBJ1-2, is as follows: KAGVTQTPRYLIKTRGQQVTLSCSPISGHRSVSWYQQTPGQGLQFLFEYFSETQRNKGNFPGRFSGRQFSNSRSEMNVSTLELGDSALYLCASSLAGDRTDYGYTFGSGTRLTVV.

The chain combines TRBV5-4 with TRBJ2-5, with TRBD1 matching 7 bases. Trimming at V came to 4 bases and at J to 3 bases, leaving 9 bases not matched to a gene. The CDR3 sequence is 15 residues long. Germline V gene sequence: CDR1 SGHNT, CDR2 YYREEE (reference sequence). CDR3 loop: CASSIGTVGEETQYF. CDR3 bases: TGTGCCAGCAGCATCGGGACAGTCGGGGAAGAGACCCAGTACTTC.

The chain couples TRBV4-2 to TRBJ2-3; 10 positions agree with TRBD2. This CDR3 has 17 amino acids. V lost 4 bases and J lost 5; bases outside the gene matches: 12. Germline CDR1 LGHNA, CDR2 YNFKEQ. CDR3 amino acids: CASSLAGAGGIVDTQYF. The CDR3 nucleotides are TGTGCCAGCAGCCTGGCGGGAGCGGGAGGGATTGTAGATACGCAGTATTTT.

The chain is built from TRBV27 and TRBJ1-1; TRBD1 aligns across 7 bases. The CDR3 length is 14 residues. V dropped 4 bases and J dropped 6; count of bases not matched to a gene: 8. The V gene's germline CDR1 is MNHEY and CDR2 SMNVEV (reference sequence). In nucleotides, the CDR3 is TGTGCCAGCAGTTCCCAGGGGGAGAAGGCTGAAGCTTTCTTT. It encodes CASSSQGEKAEAFF.

The J gene is TRBJ2-7, the V gene TRBV18, with D possibly matching TRBD1 (6 bases). The CDR3 is 14 residues long. V lost 8 bases and J 0 bases, leaving 14 bases between the germline ends. Germline loops: CDR1 KGHSH, CDR2 LQKENI. CDR3 nucleotide sequence: TGTGCCAGCCAGGACAGCCGAAGCTCCTACGAGCAGTACTTC. Translated: CASQDSRSSYEQYF. Variable domain in full (rest from reference TRBV18 and TRBJ2-7): NAGVMQNPRHLVRRRGQEARLRCSPMKGHSHVYWYRQLPEEGLKFMVYLQKENIIDESGMPKERFSAEFPKEGPSILRIQQVVRGDSAAYFCASQDSRSSYEQYFGPGTRLTVT.

This chain uses TRBV4-1 with TRBJ2-7; 9 nucleotides match TRBD1. Germline-derived CDR1 and CDR2 are MGHRA and YSYEKL. The length of the CDR3 is 18 residues. The V segment lost 0 bases and the J segment 1 base; nucleotides outside the gene matches: 10. Here the CDR3 DNA reads TGCGCCAGCAGCCAAGATTCGGGACAGGGAATTTATTCCTACGAGCAGTACTTC. As protein: CASSQDSGQGIYSYEQYF.

The gene calls are TRBV11-2 and TRBJ2-1; TRBD1 aligns across 8 bases. Germline V gives CDR1 SGHAT, CDR2 FQNNGV. The V gene end was trimmed by 3 bases and the J gene end by 8 bases; junction bases not matched to a gene: 6. The CDR3 is 14 residues long. CDR3: CASSLSQGAHEQFF. CDR3 sequence (DNA): TGTGCCAGCAGCTTGAGTCAGGGGGCGCATGAGCAGTTCTTC.